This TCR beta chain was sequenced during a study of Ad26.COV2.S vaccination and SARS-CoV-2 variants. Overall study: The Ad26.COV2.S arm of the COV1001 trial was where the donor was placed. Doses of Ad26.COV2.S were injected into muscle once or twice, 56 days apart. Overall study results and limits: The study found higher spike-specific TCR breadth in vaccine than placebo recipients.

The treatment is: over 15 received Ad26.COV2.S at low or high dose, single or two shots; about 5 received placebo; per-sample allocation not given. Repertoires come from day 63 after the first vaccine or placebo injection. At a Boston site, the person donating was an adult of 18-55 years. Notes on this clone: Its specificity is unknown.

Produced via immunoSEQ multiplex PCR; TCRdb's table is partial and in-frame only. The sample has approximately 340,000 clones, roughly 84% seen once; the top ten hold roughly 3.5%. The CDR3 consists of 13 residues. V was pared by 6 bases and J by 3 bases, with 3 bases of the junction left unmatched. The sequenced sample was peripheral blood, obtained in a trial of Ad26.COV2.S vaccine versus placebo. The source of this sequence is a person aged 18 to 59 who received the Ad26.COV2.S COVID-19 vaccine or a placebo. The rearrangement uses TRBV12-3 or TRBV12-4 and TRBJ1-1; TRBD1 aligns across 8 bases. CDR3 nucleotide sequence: TGTGCCAGCAGACCGACAGGGGACACTGAAGCTTTCTTT. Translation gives CASRPTGDTEAFF.